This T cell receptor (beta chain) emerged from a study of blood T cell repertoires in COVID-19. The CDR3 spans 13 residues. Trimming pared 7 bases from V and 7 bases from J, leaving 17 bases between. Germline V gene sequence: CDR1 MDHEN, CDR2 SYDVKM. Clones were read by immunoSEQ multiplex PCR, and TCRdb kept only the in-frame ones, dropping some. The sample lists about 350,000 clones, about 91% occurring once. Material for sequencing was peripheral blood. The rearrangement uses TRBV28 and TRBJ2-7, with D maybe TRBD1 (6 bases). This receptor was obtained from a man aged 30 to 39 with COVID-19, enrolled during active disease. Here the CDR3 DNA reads TGTGCCAGCACCCGAGGGGGTTTGCGGGAGCAGTACTTC. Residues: CASTRGGLREQYF.